One and the same sample provided the 10 T cell receptor beta chains below, sequenced in a study of T-cell reconstitution after alpha-beta-depleted transplantation in children. Unique molecular identifiers were built into the TCRbeta library. From the PCR reads, TCRdb called clonotypes with MiXCR, one entry per CDR3 protein. This sample has about 27,000 distinct CDR3 sequences; roughly 6% occur once, and the top ten carry roughly 7%. This material consisted of PBMCs, mostly from graft donor cells, taken 180 days after TCRalphabeta/CD19-depleted stem cell transplant. The receptors come from a male patient under 18 who had a stem cell transplant for acute myeloid leukemia, so the T cells may come from the graft donor.

This clonotype counts as medium-sized. The J gene is TRBJ2-3, the V gene TRBV7-3, with 7 nucleotides matching TRBD1. Germline V gene sequence: CDR1 SGHTA, CDR2 FQGTGA. The CDR3 is 14 residues long. The V and J ends lost 6 bases and 2 bases, in that order; junction bases with no gene match: 5. CDR3 sequence (DNA): TGTGCCAGCAGGTGGGACAGCTACACAGATACGCAGTATTTT. Encoded protein: CASRWDSYTDTQYF.

This clonotype was counted at least ten times. The V gene is TRBV12-3 or TRBV12-4, the J gene TRBJ1-2, with 10 bases that match TRBD1. This CDR3 spans 14 amino acids. Unmatched junction bases numbered 4, after V lost 5 bases and J lost 4 bases. CDR3 sequence reads: CASSRGTGVYGYTF. The CDR3 DNA reads as TGTGCCAGCAGTCGCGGGACAGGGGTCTATGGCTACACCTTC.

This clonotype was seen ten or more times. The gene calls are TRBV18 and TRBJ2-2; D remains ambiguous. The CDR3 is made up of 15 amino acids. Germline values: CDR1 KGHSH, CDR2 LQKENI. Trimming took 2 bases from V and 4 from J, leaving 11 bases between them. CDR3 bases: TGTGCCAGCTCACCAACCACGCTTAGCACCGGGGAGCTGTTTTTT. It specifies CASSPTTLSTGELFF.

The table lists this clonotype with many counts. The J gene is TRBJ2-2, the V gene TRBV5-1; a possible D gene is TRBD2 (6 bases). The CDR3 length is 14 residues. V was pared by 5 bases and J by 9 bases, with 17 bases between. Germline assignment: CDR1 SGHRS and CDR2 YFSETQ. This CDR3 is CASSARRGERELFF. As DNA, the CDR3 is TGCGCCAGCAGTGCGAGGAGGGGCGAGCGGGAGCTGTTTTTT.

The chain has TRBV3-1 and TRBJ2-1; possible D gene TRBD2, 5 bases. CDR1 is LGHDT, CDR2 YNNKEL, per germline (reference sequence). V shed 5 bases and J shed 2 bases, with 25 bases lying between them. The CDR3 totals 19 residues. The CDR3 is CASSKEVVFTLKAYNEQFF. CDR3 nucleotides: TGTGCCAGCAGCAAGGAGGTTGTCTTCACGCTCAAGGCCTACAATGAGCAGTTCTTC.

In its sample, this clonotype was seen many times. The genes are TRBV27 and TRBJ2-7; D perhaps matches TRBD1 (6 bases). This CDR3 spans 14 amino acids. V lost 1 base and J 5 bases, leaving 12 bases between the germline ends. CDR1 is MNHEY and CDR2 is SMNVEV in the germline V gene (reference sequence). In DNA form, the CDR3 reads TGTGCCAGCAGTTTATACAGGGCTCGGAACGAGCAGTACTTC. This sequence encodes CASSLYRARNEQYF.

This clonotype was seen many times. This rearrangement joins TRBV6-5 to TRBJ1-4; D remains unclear. The CDR3 has 15 residues. With 4 bases removed from V and 0 bases from J, the gap between germline ends came to 9 bases. Per the germline V gene, CDR1 is MNHEY and CDR2 is SVGAGI. CDR3 nucleotides: TGTGCCAGCAGTTGGAGGACGACAACTAATGAAAAACTGTTTTTT. Residues: CASSWRTTTNEKLFF.

The table lists this clonotype with many counts. V gene TRBV20-1 combines with J gene TRBJ2-5, with 7 bases aligning to TRBD2. The CDR3 consists of 18 residues. V shed 6 bases and J 2 bases; nucleotides not matched to a gene: 21. Germline CDR1 and CDR2: DFQATT and SNEGSKA (reference sequence). The CDR3 protein is CSAKGSGGSRRTQETQYF. The CDR3 coding sequence is TGCAGTGCGAAGGGGTCGGGAGGATCTCGGCGTACGCAAGAGACCCAGTACTTC.

By proportion, this clonotype is medium-sized. This chain uses TRBV12-3 or TRBV12-4 with TRBJ2-7; TRBD2 agrees at 10 bases. The CDR3 runs to 14 residues. Germline trimming cut 5 bases from V and 6 bases from J; bases unmatched to any gene: 7. CDR3 residues: CASSPQREGVEQYF. As DNA, the CDR3 is TGTGCCAGCAGTCCACAGCGGGAGGGGGTCGAGCAGTACTTC.

This clonotype showed up many times. The rearrangement joins TRBV6-1 to TRBJ1-3; TRBD1 might be the D (6 bases). The CDR3 covers 12 residues. Germline V gene data show CDR1 as MNHNS and CDR2 as SASEGT. The V end lost 7 bases, the J end lost 4 bases, and 8 bases lay between the germline ends. The CDR3 DNA reads as TGTGCCAGCATAGGACAGGGAAACACCATATATTTT. Its protein product is CASIGQGNTIYF.